One and the same sample provided the 27 T cell receptor beta chains below, sequenced in a study of T cell changes during pregnancy in multiple sclerosis (dated by TCRdb to the late 2010s). Library preparation used the immunoSEQ multiplex PCR assay. Not all clones reach the TCRdb copy of this immuneACCESS table, which keeps in-frame sequences only. Checked studies attribute under half of the gap to unresolved V genes and leave the rest unexplained. In all, the sample holds 40,000 or so clones, and about 88% of those were seen once. The ten largest clones capture approximately 4.5% of the sample. This sample comprised CD8+ T cells from peripheral blood mononuclear cells, obtained in the first trimester of pregnancy. Every receptor here comes from a female donor with multiple sclerosis, enrolled in a pregnancy study.

The V call is TRBV6-5, the J call TRBJ2-1, with 7 bases fitting TRBD1. The CDR3 has 15 amino acids. Looked up from germline, CDR1 is MNHEY and CDR2 is SVGAGI. With 4 bases clipped from V and 8 bases from J, the junction kept 11 bases outside the gene matches. In DNA, the CDR3 is TGTGCCAGCAGTTGGAGGACAGGTCTCAAGGATGAGCAGTTCTTC. Translation: CASSWRTGLKDEQFF.

The rearrangement uses TRBV2 and TRBJ1-2; 9 bases are shared with TRBD1. From germline, CDR1 is SNHLY and CDR2 FYNNEI. This CDR3 has 13 residues. The V gene end was trimmed by 11 bases and the J gene end by 10 bases; junction bases not matched to a gene: 14. The CDR3 region is CAYRTGAKEDYTF. The CDR3 nucleotides are TGTGCCTATAGGACAGGGGCCAAGGAGGACTACACCTTC.

In this sample, this clone is medium-sized. This chain joins TRBV4-2 and TRBJ2-5; 9 bases align to TRBD2. Unmatched junction bases numbered 0, after V lost 0 bases and J lost 1 base. The V gene's germline CDR1 is LGHNA and CDR2 YNFKEQ. The CDR3 is 15 residues long. The CDR3 loop reads CASSQERGGQETQYF. CDR3 nucleotide sequence: TGTGCCAGCAGCCAAGAGCGGGGGGGCCAAGAGACCCAGTACTTC.

The chain is built from TRBV2 and TRBJ1-3; no firm D call. The V and J ends lost 9 bases and 3 bases respectively, with 3 bases between them. Germline loops: CDR1 SNHLY, CDR2 FYNNEI. The CDR3 spans 10 residues. This chain's CDR3 is CASRGNTIYF. CDR3 sequence (DNA): TGTGCCAGTCGTGGAAACACCATATATTTT.

This chain connects TRBV5-6 to TRBJ1-4, with D maybe TRBD1 (6 bases). The germline V and J ends were trimmed by 0 bases and 4 bases, with 7 bases remaining between them. The CDR3 runs to 14 residues. CDR1 SGHDT and CDR2 YYEEEE come from the germline V gene. CDR3 bases: TGTGCCAGCAGCTTGGGGGGGCTTAATGAAAAACTGTTTTTT. Protein product: CASSLGGLNEKLFF.

The chain couples TRBV5-6 to TRBJ2-1, with 7 bases identical to TRBD2. The CDR3 spans 14 residues. Germline CDR1 is SGHDT and CDR2 is YYEEEE. The junction had 1 base not matched to a gene; V was cut back by 0 bases and J by 4 bases. The CDR3 region has the DNA TGTGCCAGCAGCTTGGGCGGGGGTTACAATGAGCAGTTCTTC. It codes for CASSLGGGYNEQFF.

The V gene is TRBV7-9, the J gene TRBJ2-7, with TRBD1 identical over 9 bases. The CDR3 length is 14 residues. The junction had 13 bases not matched to a gene; V was cut back by 10 bases and J by 6 bases. Germline-derived CDR1 and CDR2 are SEHNR and FQNEAQ (reference sequence). This CDR3 is CAILVGTGPAEQYF. In DNA form, the CDR3 reads TGTGCCATCCTAGTAGGGACAGGGCCAGCCGAGCAGTACTTC.

This clone has only a few counts. CDR3 DNA: TGTGCCACCAGCAGAGGGACAGGGACCAATCAGCCCCAGCATTTT. This translates into CATSRGTGTNQPQHF. This rearrangement joins TRBV15 to TRBJ1-5; 8 nucleotides match TRBD1. The CDR3 is made up of 15 amino acids. With V trimmed by 1 base and J by 3 bases, 2 bases remained unmatched. CDR1 is LNHNV, CDR2 YYDKDF, per germline (reference sequence).

This CDR3 reads CASSLGVRDEQYF. DNA of the CDR3: TGTGCCAGCAGCTTAGGGGTGCGTGACGAGCAGTACTTC. V is TRBV13 and J is TRBJ2-7; D not certain. CDR1 is PRHDT and CDR2 is FYEKMQ in the germline V gene (reference sequence). Trimming stripped 0 bases from V and 5 bases from J, with 8 bases between. The length of the CDR3 is 13 residues.

This clone appeared once. V gene TRBV9 combines with J gene TRBJ2-7, with D perhaps TRBD1 (5 bases). Germline lookup yields CDR1 SGDLS and CDR2 YYNGEE. The CDR3 sequence is 15 residues long. Trimming removed 3 bases at V and 3 bases at J, with 16 bases between. The CDR3 is CASSGTERGFYEQYF. The CDR3 DNA follows: TGTGCCAGCAGCGGCACGGAAAGGGGCTTCTACGAGCAGTACTTC.

The chain recombines TRBV6-1 with TRBJ2-7; D may be TRBD2 (7 bases). Germline V gene data show CDR1 as MNHNS and CDR2 as SASEGT. This CDR3 comprises 13 residues. The V and J ends lost 8 bases and 7 bases respectively, with 18 bases between them. The CDR3 sequence is CASDRGGADEQYF. The CDR3 DNA is TGTGCCAGCGACCGCGGGGGCGCGGATGAGCAGTACTTC.

This clone appeared once. CDR3 protein: CARSLTEWVQAGYEQYF. The CDR3 nucleotides read TGTGCCAGAAGCTTGACGGAATGGGTACAAGCGGGCTACGAGCAGTACTTC. V is TRBV5-3 and J is TRBJ2-7; D might be TRBD2 (6 bases). TRBV5-3 is an ORF; its function is uncertain. V gave up 1 base and J gave up 3 bases, with 20 bases separating them. The CDR3 runs 17 residues.

V usage is TRBV2 and J usage is TRBJ1-5; no clear D. This CDR3 has 15 residues. V lost 1 base to trimming and J lost 0 bases, with 7 bases between them. From germline, CDR1 is SNHLY and CDR2 FYNNEI. This CDR3 reads CASSEVRHSNQPQHF. CDR3 DNA: TGTGCCAGCAGTGAAGTGCGGCATAGCAATCAGCCCCAGCATTTT.

V usage is TRBV15 and J usage is TRBJ2-3; 7 bases fit TRBD1. Germline lookup yields CDR1 LNHNV and CDR2 YYDKDF (reference sequence). This CDR3 region has 11 residues. Trimming cost V 3 bases and J 12 bases; bases outside gene matches: 3. CDR3 in DNA: TGTGCCACCAGCAGCGGACAGGCTCAGTATTTT. It codes for CATSSGQAQYF.

CDR3 DNA sequence: TGTGCCAGCAGCCAGGACATGGGGTTGAACACTGAAGCTTTCTTT. Translating it yields CASSQDMGLNTEAFF. V gene TRBV4-2 combines with J gene TRBJ1-1, with TRBD1 as a possible D gene (5 bases). The CDR3 is 15 residues long. V dropped 3 bases and J dropped 0 bases, with 11 bases sitting between them. The germline gives CDR1 LGHNA, CDR2 YNFKEQ.

This chain uses TRBV7-8 with TRBJ2-7, with D maybe TRBD2 (5 bases). Germline V CDR1 and CDR2: SGHVS, FQNEAQ. The CDR3 sequence is 12 residues long. V was cut by 7 bases and J by 12 bases, with 19 bases left in between. CDR3 coding DNA: TGTGCCAGCATAGGTATCAAGAGGGATACGTACTTC. It encodes CASIGIKRDTYF.

V is TRBV2 and J is TRBJ2-3; possibly TRBD1 for D (6 bases). Trimming left V 10 bases short and J 7 bases short, with 12 bases between. CDR3 length: 11 residues. CDR1 and CDR2 from the germline V gene are SNHLY and FYNNEI. Here the CDR3 DNA reads TGTGCCACACGGTGGGACAATACGCAGTATTTT. Its protein is CATRWDNTQYF.

V and J are TRBV6-1 and TRBJ2-6; D possibly corresponds to TRBD1 (6 bases). Germline V gene lookup returns CDR1 MNHNS and CDR2 SASEGT. The V end lost 4 bases, the J end lost 2 bases, and 9 bases lay between the germline ends. This CDR3 region has 15 residues. The CDR3 region is CASSVRGTGANVLTF. The CDR3 DNA follows: TGTGCCAGCAGTGTCAGGGGAACTGGGGCCAACGTCCTGACTTTC.

J is TRBJ1-2 and V is TRBV29-1; 8 bases are shared with TRBD1. The CDR3 is 11 residues long. Unmatched junction bases numbered 4, after V lost 5 bases and J lost 8 bases. Germline CDR1 and CDR2: SQVTM and ANQGSEA. For the CDR3, the DNA is TGCAGCGTTCAGGGGGCGCGAGGCTACACCTTC. Protein product: CSVQGARGYTF.

The rearrangement joins TRBV13 to TRBJ1-4; TRBD1 aligns across 7 bases. The CDR3 covers 16 residues. With V trimmed by 5 bases and J by 5 bases, 11 bases remained unmatched. Looked up from germline, CDR1 is PRHDT and CDR2 is FYEKMQ (reference sequence). The CDR3 region is CASSNPSGGRNEKLFF. The CDR3 DNA reads TGTGCCAGCAGCAACCCCTCAGGGGGACGCAATGAAAAACTGTTTTTT. The full variable domain, in which reference TRBV13 and TRBJ1-4 provide the parts outside the CDR3, is AAGVIQSPRHLIKEKRETATLKCYPIPRHDTVYWYQQGPGQDPQFLISFYEKMQSDKGSIPDRFSAQQFSDYHSELNMSSLELGDSALYFCASSNPSGGRNEKLFFGSGTQLSVL.

The chain links TRBV6-5 to TRBJ2-3; tentative D call: TRBD1 (5 bases). This CDR3 has 15 residues. The ends were cut back, 7 bases at V and 6 bases at J, with 20 bases in the middle. Germline-derived CDR1 and CDR2 are MNHEY and SVGAGI. The CDR3 DNA sequence: TGTGCCAGCACCCCCGGGCAGGGTGGGGTGGATACGCAGTATTTT. Its translation is CASTPGQGGVDTQYF.

V gene TRBV4-1 combines with J gene TRBJ2-1; a weak D match, TRBD2 (7 bases). Germline V gene sequence: CDR1 MGHRA, CDR2 YSYEKL. Deletions cut 4 bases from V and 2 bases from J, with 15 bases between. The CDR3 is made up of 16 amino acids. The CDR3 DNA sequence: TGCGCCAGCAGCCCCCTGGGGGGGGGCCCCTACAATGAGCAGTTCTTC. It encodes CASSPLGGGPYNEQFF.

The gene calls are TRBV4-2 and TRBJ2-3, with 11 bases that match TRBD2. V was pared by 0 bases and J by 5 bases, with 7 bases of the junction left unmatched. The CDR3 sequence is 17 residues long. Germline V CDR1 and CDR2: LGHNA, YNFKEQ. DNA for the CDR3: TGTGCCAGCAGCCAAGATTGGCCTAGCGGGGGGAAAGATACGCAGTATTTT. As protein: CASSQDWPSGGKDTQYF.

The V and J genes are TRBV4-1 and TRBJ2-2, with 11 bases lining up with TRBD2. The V segment lost 4 bases and the J segment 7 bases; nucleotides outside the gene matches: 17. CDR1 is MGHRA, CDR2 YSYEKL, per germline. This CDR3 comprises 19 residues. The CDR3 region has the DNA TGCGCCAGCAGCCCGTTAATAATGGTAGCGGGGGGGCGAGGCGGGGAGCTGTTTTTT. Translating gives CASSPLIMVAGGRGGELFF.

V usage is TRBV2 and J usage is TRBJ2-2; D might be TRBD2 (6 bases). Trimming shortened V by 0 bases and J by 2 bases, and 13 bases separated the two germline ends. This CDR3 spans 17 amino acids. Germline V gene sequence: CDR1 SNHLY, CDR2 FYNNEI. The CDR3 DNA reads TGTGCCAGCAGTGAAGCGCCCCTGGGACTTAACACCGGGGAGCTGTTTTTT. This encodes CASSEAPLGLNTGELFF.

This chain connects TRBV13 to TRBJ1-4, with D possibly TRBD1 on 5 matching bases. The CDR3 covers 15 residues. Trimming removed 4 bases from V and 8 bases from J, with 17 bases in between. Germline loops: CDR1 PRHDT, CDR2 FYEKMQ (reference sequence). The CDR3 is CASSSEGPAAEKLFF. Here the CDR3 DNA reads TGTGCCAGCAGCTCGGAGGGACCGGCCGCGGAAAAACTGTTTTTT.

V usage is TRBV7-6 and J usage is TRBJ2-7; TRBD1 aligns across 7 bases. Germline V gene lookup returns CDR1 SGHVS and CDR2 FNYEAQ. The CDR3 sequence is 13 residues long. J was trimmed by 2 bases and V by 3 bases; bases with no gene match: 1. The CDR3 DNA follows: TGTGCCAGCAGCTTGGGACAGCCCTACGAGCAGTACTTC. It is translated as CASSLGQPYEQYF.